A selection of T cell receptor beta chains follows, all from one sample in a study of T cell responses to AZD1222 COVID-19 vaccine. The data were produced by immunoSEQ multiplex PCR, yet TCRdb's version contains in-frame clones alone and is incomplete. The sample lists around 160,000 clones, around nine tenths seen once, with roughly 5% in the top ten. Sequences were derived from peripheral blood, sampled on day 0 of AZD1222 vaccination. These receptor sequences come from an adult in good health. Each CDR3 is given with its conserved first and last residue. Each record gives: D gene, clone size, V gene, J gene, CDR3 DNA, CDR3 protein. The D gene is left open where the match is weak. Some rows mark clone size as missing; the rest say once, few, many or name a class of expanded clone.

-	-	TRBV2	TRBJ1-6	TGTGCCAGCAGAGTAGGGGAATCACCCCTCCACTTT	CASRVGESPLHF
-	-	TRBV5-1	TRBJ2-3	TGCGCCAGCAGCTTGGGGCAGAGCACAGATACGCAGTATTTT	CASSLGQSTDTQYF
-	-	TRBV9	TRBJ1-5	TGTGCCAGCAGCGTCGACCCCGGGAGGGGTCAGCCCCAGCATTTT	CASSVDPGRGQPQHF
TRBD2	-	TRBV11-2	TRBJ2-7	TGTGCCACACGGGGGGGAGGATCCTACGAGCAGTACTTC	CATRGGGSYEQYF
TRBD2	-	TRBV5-1	TRBJ2-7	TGCGCCAGCAGCTCGGGACTAGTATCTGGCGAGCAGTACTTC	CASSSGLVSGEQYF
-	-	TRBV7-9	TRBJ1-2	TGTGCCAGCAGCTTACCAGGGAACTATGGCTACACCTTC	CASSLPGNYGYTF
TRBD1	-	TRBV19	TRBJ2-1	TGTGCCAGTAGTATGAGGGGACAGGGCAACAATGAGCAGTTCTTC	CASSMRGQGNNEQFF
-	-	TRBV7-2	TRBJ2-3	TGTGCCAGCAGCTTAGACGCCGGGCAGGGAGCAGATACGCAGTATTTT	CASSLDAGQGADTQYF
TRBD2	-	TRBV7-3	TRBJ2-1	TGTGCCAGCAGCTTAACGGGGGGGTACAATGAGCAGTTCTTC	CASSLTGGYNEQFF
-	-	TRBV5-1	TRBJ1-1	TGCGCCAGCAGCTTGACCTCTGGCAGGGATGGTGAAGCTTTCTTT	CASSLTSGRDGEAFF
-	-	TRBV27	TRBJ1-1	TGTGCCAGCAGTTTAAGCGGCAGGGCGAACACTGAAGCTTTCTTT	CASSLSGRANTEAFF
-	-	TRBV7-9	TRBJ1-1	TGTGCCGCCTCTTTTGGGGGCGGCCAGCGGACTGAAGCTTTCTTT	CAASFGGGQRTEAFF
-	-	TRBV15	TRBJ1-5	TGTGCCACCAGCAGAGGCCGGGGGGGACGTAGCAATCAGCCCCAGCATTTT	CATSRGRGGRSNQPQHF
TRBD2	-	TRBV28	TRBJ2-7	TGTGCCAGCAGTCAGACTAGCGGGAGACGCGAGCAGTACTTC	CASSQTSGRREQYF
TRBD1	once	TRBV9	TRBJ2-5	TGTGCCAGCAGCGTAACGGGGACAGGGATAGAGACCCAGTACTTC	CASSVTGTGIETQYF
-	-	TRBV19	TRBJ2-3	TGTGCCAGTAGTCGTACGAGCGGGCGGGGAGATACGCAGTATTTT	CASSRTSGRGDTQYF
-	-	TRBV20-1	TRBJ1-2	TGCAGTGCTCGTAGTTGGGGCAACACCTTC	CSARSWGNTF
-	-	TRBV5-1	TRBJ2-4	TGCGCCAGCAGCTTGGAAATCGGACTAAACATTCAGTACTTC	CASSLEIGLNIQYF
TRBD2	-	TRBV5-4	TRBJ2-1	TGTGCCAGCAGCGCACCGGGACTAGGGGTGAATGAGCAGTTCTTC	CASSAPGLGVNEQFF
TRBD1	-	TRBV19	TRBJ1-4	TGTGCCAGTACCCCATTGGACAGGGATGGTGAAAAACTGTTTTTT	CASTPLDRDGEKLFF
-	-	TRBV5-4	TRBJ1-1	TGTGCCAGCAGCCGGGGCCTTGAAGCTTTCTTT	CASSRGLEAFF
-	-	TRBV7-6	TRBJ2-3	TGTGCCAGCAGCTCAAAATCGACTAGCACAGATACGCAGTATTTT	CASSSKSTSTDTQYF
TRBD2	-	TRBV28	TRBJ2-7	TGTGCCAGCAGTTTATGGGCTAGCGGGAGCCACGAGCAGTACTTC	CASSLWASGSHEQYF
-	-	TRBV4-3	TRBJ2-7	TGCGCCAGCAGCCGGGGCTACAGTTCAATTACGGATACCTACGAGCAGTACTTC	CASSRGYSSITDTYEQYF
-	-	TRBV19	TRBJ2-2	TGTGCCAGTAGCTCGTCCAGCGGGTCAGCCACCGGGGAGCTGTTTTTT	CASSSSSGSATGELFF
TRBD1	-	TRBV3-1/TRBV3-2	TRBJ2-7	TGTGCCAGCAGCCAAGATCAGGGGGTTGCCTCGAAGCAGTACTTC	CASSQDQGVASKQYF
-	-	TRBV7-6	TRBJ1-1	TGTGCCAGCAGCTTAGGGGCAGGAGGGAACACTGAAGCTTTCTTT	CASSLGAGGNTEAFF
-	-	TRBV19	TRBJ2-3	TGTGCCAGTAGTATCGGAGGGGGCAGGACAGATACGCAGTATTTT	CASSIGGGRTDTQYF
-	-	TRBV7-9	TRBJ1-1	TGTGCCAGCAGCTTAGACCCTAACACTGAAGCTTTCTTT	CASSLDPNTEAFF
TRBD2	-	TRBV7-6	TRBJ2-1	TGTGCCAGCAGCCCCTTAGCGGGAGCAAGCTACAATGAGCAGTTCTTC	CASSPLAGASYNEQFF
-	-	TRBV5-8	TRBJ2-5	TGTGCCAGCAGCCTCGGGGGCAGAGAGACCCAGTACTTC	CASSLGGRETQYF
-	-	TRBV4-2	TRBJ2-5	TGTGCCAGCAGCCAAGTTTTAGGGGTCGGAGAGACCCAGTACTTC	CASSQVLGVGETQYF
TRBD2	-	TRBV9	TRBJ2-3	TGTGCCAGCAGCGTGGGCCCCCCACGGGGGGTGGGAGATACGCAGTATTTT	CASSVGPPRGVGDTQYF
-	-	TRBV20-1	TRBJ2-1	TGCAGTGCTTGGGGAGGGGGGGAGCAGTTCTTC	CSAWGGGEQFF
TRBD1	-	TRBV4-3	TRBJ1-1	TGCGCCAGCTCACAGGGGTCGTACACTGAAGCTTTCTTT	CASSQGSYTEAFF
-	-	TRBV9	TRBJ1-4	TGTGCCAGCAGCGTACTGGGAAGTTCTAATGAAAAACTGTTTTTT	CASSVLGSSNEKLFF
-	-	TRBV18	TRBJ1-1	TGTGCCAGCTCACCAAGTAGGTCCCAGCTCACTGAAGCTTTCTTT	CASSPSRSQLTEAFF
TRBD2	-	TRBV11-2	TRBJ2-3	TGTGCCAGCAGCTCGGGACTAGCATTCGATACGCAGTATTTT	CASSSGLAFDTQYF
-	medium-sized	TRBV6-2/TRBV6-3	TRBJ2-5	TGTGCCAGCAGTTACTCGCCAGAAGAGACCCAGTACTTC	CASSYSPEETQYF
-	once	TRBV5-6	TRBJ1-2	TGTGCCAGCGAGCCAGCGATAGGGTCCGGCTATGGCTACACCTTC	CASEPAIGSGYGYTF
TRBD2	-	TRBV9	TRBJ2-5	TGTGCCAGCAGCGTAGAGGGTAGCGGGGCCGGGCCAGAGACCCAGTACTTC	CASSVEGSGAGPETQYF
-	-	TRBV6-1	TRBJ1-2	TGTGCCAGCAGTTTAGTAGACTATGGCTACACCTTC	CASSLVDYGYTF
-	once	TRBV28	TRBJ1-6	TGTGCCAGCAGATCGACTTGGGGTTCACCCCTCCACTTT	CASRSTWGSPLHF
TRBD2	-	TRBV19	TRBJ2-5	TGTGCCAGTAGTATTGGACTAGCGGGTTCGGGCCAAGAGACCCAGTACTTC	CASSIGLAGSGQETQYF
TRBD2	-	TRBV29-1	TRBJ2-5	TGCAGCGTCACTCGGACTAGCGGGGGACAAGAGACCCAGTACTTC	CSVTRTSGGQETQYF
TRBD2	-	TRBV6-6	TRBJ2-1	TGTGCCAGCAGTTACTTTACGGGAGGGTACAATGAGCAGTTCTTC	CASSYFTGGYNEQFF
TRBD1	-	TRBV7-2	TRBJ1-6	TGTGCCAGCAGCTTCGCCGGGACAGGGGGTTCACCCCTCCACTTT	CASSFAGTGGSPLHF
-	-	TRBV12-5	TRBJ1-1	TGTGCTAGTGGCCAGGCTATGAACACTGAAGCTTTCTTT	CASGQAMNTEAFF
TRBD1	-	TRBV27	TRBJ2-7	TGTGCCAGCAGTTCCACGACAGGGTCCTACGAGCAGTACTTC	CASSSTTGSYEQYF
-	few	TRBV6-1	TRBJ1-5	TGTGCCAGCAGTGAAGGCACATATAGCAATCAGCCCCAGCATTTT	CASSEGTYSNQPQHF
-	-	TRBV27	TRBJ2-7	TGTGCCAGCAGTTTATCACGGTCCTACGAGCAGTACTTC	CASSLSRSYEQYF
-	-	TRBV2	TRBJ1-2	TGTGCCAGCAGTGGGCAGGGGTATGGCTACACCTTC	CASSGQGYGYTF
-	-	TRBV20-1	TRBJ1-1	TGCAGTGCTAGTCGACTCTTGAACACTGAAGCTTTCTTT	CSASRLLNTEAFF
-	-	TRBV7-8	TRBJ2-1	TGTGCCAGCAGCCCGTATGGAGGATGGAATGAGCAGTTCTTC	CASSPYGGWNEQFF
-	once	TRBV6-6	TRBJ1-5	TGTGCCAGCAGTCCCTACGAGGGGGGGTCGCCCTATAATCAGCCCCAGCATTTT	CASSPYEGGSPYNQPQHF